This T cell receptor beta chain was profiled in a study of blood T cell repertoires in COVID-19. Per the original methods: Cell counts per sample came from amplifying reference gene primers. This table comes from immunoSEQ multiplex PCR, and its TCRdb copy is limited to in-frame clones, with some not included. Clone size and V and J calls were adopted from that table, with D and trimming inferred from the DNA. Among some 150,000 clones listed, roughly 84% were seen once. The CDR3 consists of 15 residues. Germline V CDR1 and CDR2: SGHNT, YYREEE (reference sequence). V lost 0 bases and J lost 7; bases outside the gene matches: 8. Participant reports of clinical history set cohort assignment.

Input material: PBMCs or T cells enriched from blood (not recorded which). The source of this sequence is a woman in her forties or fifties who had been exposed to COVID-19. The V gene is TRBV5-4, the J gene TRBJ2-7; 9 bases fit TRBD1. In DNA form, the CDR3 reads TGTGCCAGCAGCTTGGGGGACAGGGCCCTTTTGGAGCAGTACTTC. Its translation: CASSLGDRALLEQYF.